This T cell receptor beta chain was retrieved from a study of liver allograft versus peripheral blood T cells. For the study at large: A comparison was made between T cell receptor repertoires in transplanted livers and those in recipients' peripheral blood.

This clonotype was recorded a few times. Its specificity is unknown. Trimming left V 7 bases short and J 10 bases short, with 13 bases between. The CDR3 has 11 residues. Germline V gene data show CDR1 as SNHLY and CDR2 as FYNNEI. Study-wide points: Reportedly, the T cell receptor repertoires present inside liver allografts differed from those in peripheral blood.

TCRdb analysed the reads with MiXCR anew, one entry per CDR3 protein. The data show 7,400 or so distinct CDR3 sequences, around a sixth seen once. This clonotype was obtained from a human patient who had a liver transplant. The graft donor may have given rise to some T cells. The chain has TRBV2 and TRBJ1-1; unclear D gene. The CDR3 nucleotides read TGTGCCAGCACTTACTCTTCCGTAGCTTTCTTT. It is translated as CASTYSSVAFF.